Following are 30 T cell receptor beta chains from one sample sequenced in a study of identical twins. TCRdb reprocessed the 5' RACE reads with MiXCR, giving one entry per CDR3 protein. The table includes hundreds of thousands of distinct CDR3 sequences, around 20% detected once. These sequences were also reported in another study, on T cells expressing NK-cell markers.

The source material was PBMCs. These TCRs come from a woman younger than 35 in good health.

The chain joins TRBV2 to TRBJ2-1; TRBD2 matches 8 bases. Germline CDR1 SNHLY, CDR2 FYNNEI. This CDR3 is built from 15 residues. The junction had 7 bases not matched to a gene; V was cut back by 5 bases and J by 4 bases. CDR3 nucleotide sequence: TGTGCCAGCAGTCAATTAGCGGGACTATACAATGAGCAGTTCTTC. Amino acid sequence: CASSQLAGLYNEQFF.

V and J are TRBV6-5 and TRBJ1-2; 8 bases line up with TRBD1. This CDR3 has 15 residues. Germline V gene lookup returns CDR1 MNHEY and CDR2 SVGAGI. The J segment lost 8 bases and the V segment lost 2 bases, leaving 10 bases of the junction unmatched. This CDR3 is CASSYLQGAREGYTF. The DNA of the CDR3 is TGTGCCAGCAGTTACCTTCAGGGGGCGCGAGAAGGCTACACCTTC.

V and J are TRBV12-5 and TRBJ1-1; D gene ambiguous. Germline CDR1 LGHNT, CDR2 FRNRAP. The V end was cut by 5 bases, the J end by 5 bases, with 9 bases between. This CDR3 region has 12 residues. CDR3 residues: CASGPLGTEAFF. DNA of the CDR3: TGTGCTAGTGGTCCCTTAGGAACTGAAGCTTTCTTT.

This clonotype was seen a few times. This rearrangement joins TRBV20-1 to TRBJ2-7; no reliable D call. This CDR3 spans 11 amino acids. Trimming removed 0 bases from V and 6 bases from J, with 6 bases in between. Germline lookup yields CDR1 DFQATT and CDR2 SNEGSKA (reference sequence). For the CDR3, the DNA is TGCAGTGCTAGAGATGTGGGCGAGCAGTACTTC. It specifies CSARDVGEQYF.

The chain recombines TRBV20-1 with TRBJ1-4, with D possibly TRBD1 on 6 matching bases. Per germline, CDR1 DFQATT and CDR2 SNEGSKA (reference sequence). V gave up 1 base and J gave up 8 bases, with 17 bases separating them. The CDR3 totals 15 residues. The CDR3 nucleotides are TGCAGTGCTAGAGTGCCGACAGGCGGGAACGAAAAACTGTTTTTT. Its translation is CSARVPTGGNEKLFF.

This clonotype has just a few counts. The rearrangement links TRBV20-1 to TRBJ2-7, with D maybe TRBD2 (5 bases). The germline V gene encodes CDR1 DFQATT and CDR2 SNEGSKA (reference sequence). This CDR3 has 15 amino acids. V dropped 3 bases and J dropped 3 bases, with 18 bases sitting between them. This chain's CDR3 is CSASGSREKFYEQYF. The CDR3, as DNA: TGCAGTGCTAGTGGTTCGAGGGAAAAGTTCTACGAGCAGTACTTC.

The chain links TRBV2 to TRBJ2-2; 8 bases are a match to TRBD2. This CDR3 has 15 amino acids. V shed 6 bases, J shed 6 bases, and the junction held 9 bases outside the gene matches. CDR1 is SNHLY, CDR2 FYNNEI, per germline. The CDR3 protein is CASRTSGRKAGELFF. Written as DNA, the CDR3 is TGTGCCAGCAGGACGAGCGGGAGAAAGGCCGGGGAGCTGTTTTTT.

This clonotype occurred a few times. The rearrangement links TRBV24-1 to TRBJ2-5; possibly TRBD1 for D (6 bases). The CDR3 covers 13 residues. The germline gives CDR1 KGHDR, CDR2 SFDVKD. Trimming removed 3 bases from V and 4 bases from J, with 8 bases in between. The CDR3 DNA is TGTGCCACCAGTGATACAGGGCGAGAGACCCAGTACTTC. Encoded protein: CATSDTGRETQYF.

The rearrangement links TRBV6-5 to TRBJ2-6; tentative D call: TRBD1 (6 bases). The CDR3 sequence is 18 residues long. The germline V and J ends were trimmed by 0 bases and 0 bases, with 12 bases remaining between them. The germline V gene has CDR1 MNHEY and CDR2 SVGAGI. The CDR3 nucleotides read TGTGCCAGCAGTTACTCTGGGACAAATCCCTCTGGGGCCAACGTCCTGACTTTC. This translates into CASSYSGTNPSGANVLTF.

There are a few counts of this clonotype. The V gene is TRBV6-2 or TRBV6-3, the J gene TRBJ1-2; D ambiguous. Germline CDR1 reads MNHEY; CDR2 reads SVGEGT. Trimming cost V 2 bases and J 4 bases, with 11 bases left between them. The CDR3 length is 14 residues. The CDR3: CASSYVGSGYGYTF. In DNA, the CDR3 is TGTGCCAGCAGTTACGTGGGCTCGGGCTATGGCTACACCTTC.

In this sample, this clonotype turned up a few times. J is TRBJ2-7 and V is TRBV10-3; D possibly uses TRBD1 or TRBD2 (5 bases each). Trimming removed 10 bases from V and 2 bases from J, with 15 bases in between. The CDR3 contains 13 residues. Germline V CDR1 and CDR2: ENHRY, SYGVKD. The CDR3 sequence is CASTGTHTYEQYF. The DNA for the CDR3 is TGTGCCAGTACGGGGACCCATACCTACGAGCAGTACTTC.

The genes are TRBV6-2 or TRBV6-3 and TRBJ2-5; D not certain. Germline lookup yields CDR1 MNHEY and CDR2 SVGEGT. V shed 5 bases and J shed 4 bases, with 14 bases lying between them. The CDR3 has 14 amino acids. This CDR3 reads CASSGRPVGETQYF. The CDR3 nucleotides read TGTGCCAGCAGTGGACGTCCCGTAGGAGAGACCCAGTACTTC.

A few counts support this clonotype. The chain links TRBV7-8 to TRBJ1-1, with D hard to call. CDR3 length: 11 residues. Per the germline V gene, CDR1 is SGHVS and CDR2 is FQNEAQ. V lost 4 bases and J lost 7, with 7 bases in between. The CDR3 region is CASSSTVEAFF. Written as DNA, the CDR3 is TGTGCCAGCAGCTCTACAGTTGAAGCTTTCTTT.

DNA of the CDR3: TGTGCCAGCAATCTGCCAGGGGGATCGTCCTATGGCTACACCTTC. It translates to CASNLPGGSSYGYTF. V is TRBV6-1 and J is TRBJ1-2; 7 nucleotides match TRBD1. Germline V lookup: CDR1 MNHNS, CDR2 SASEGT. The ends lost 7 bases at V and 4 bases at J; junction bases unmatched: 12. The CDR3 has 15 residues.

This sequence joins TRBV29-1 and TRBJ1-1, with a possible D match to TRBD1 (5 bases). The CDR3 contains 13 residues. Germline CDR1 SQVTM, CDR2 ANQGSEA. Trimming stripped 5 bases from V and 3 bases from J, with 13 bases between. The CDR3 protein is CSVSRVSDTEAFF. The CDR3 DNA follows: TGCAGCGTTTCCAGGGTTTCGGACACTGAAGCTTTCTTT.

The chain combines TRBV18 with TRBJ2-7; possible D gene TRBD1, 5 bases. Germline assignment: CDR1 KGHSH and CDR2 LQKENI. V gave up 4 bases and J gave up 2 bases, with 9 bases separating them. This CDR3 region has 13 residues. This CDR3 reads CASSQGSAYEQYF. The CDR3 DNA is TGTGCCAGCTCACAGGGGTCAGCCTACGAGCAGTACTTC.

There are many counts of this clonotype. The V and J genes are TRBV10-3 and TRBJ2-7; D tentatively reads TRBD1 or TRBD2 (6 bases each). There are 13 residues in the CDR3. Trimming stripped 10 bases from V and 6 bases from J, with 19 bases between. Germline loops: CDR1 ENHRY, CDR2 SYGVKD. CDR3 nucleotides: TGTGCCACCCACCGAGGGGGACTTGGCGAGCAGTACTTC. Its translation is CATHRGGLGEQYF.

V and J are TRBV7-2 and TRBJ2-3; no clear D gene. In germline, CDR1 is SGHTA, CDR2 FQGNSA. The CDR3 loop spans 14 amino acids. The V and J ends lost 2 bases and 2 bases respectively, with 8 bases between them. The CDR3 DNA is TGTGCCAGCAGCTTATTCTCCGTCACAGATACGCAGTATTTT. Translation gives CASSLFSVTDTQYF.

This chain connects TRBV5-1 to TRBJ1-2, with D possibly matching TRBD1 (6 bases). Germline CDR1 reads SGHRS; CDR2 reads YFSETQ. The CDR3 is 13 residues long. Deletions cut 0 bases from V and 6 bases from J, with 9 bases between. CDR3 protein: CASSLEGDHGYTF. CDR3 DNA sequence: TGCGCCAGCAGCTTGGAGGGGGACCATGGCTACACCTTC.

The chain uses TRBV12-3 or TRBV12-4 and TRBJ2-7; the D gene is possibly TRBD2 (6 bases). V was clipped by 4 bases and J by 4 bases, with 14 bases between them. The CDR3 runs 14 residues. CDR3 in DNA: TGTGCCAGCAGTTCTCAGGGAGGTGGGTACGAGCAGTACTTC. Translation: CASSSQGGGYEQYF.

The rearrangement joins TRBV20-1 to TRBJ2-1; 8 positions agree with TRBD2. V was clipped by 3 bases and J by 7 bases; unmatched bases: 8. The CDR3 is made up of 14 amino acids. Germline V gene sequence: CDR1 DFQATT, CDR2 SNEGSKA (reference sequence). The DNA for the CDR3 is TGCAGTGCTAGTCGAGCGGGAGCCCCTAATGAGCAGTTCTTC. The encoded protein is CSASRAGAPNEQFF.

The V gene is TRBV6-1, the J gene TRBJ2-7, with D possibly matching TRBD1 (6 bases). Germline V CDR1 and CDR2: MNHNS, SASEGT. Trimming took off 4 bases at V and 6 bases at J, with 10 bases between the two ends. The CDR3 is 12 amino acids. CDR3 in amino acids: CASSATGFEQYF. For the CDR3, the DNA is TGTGCCAGCAGTGCCACAGGGTTCGAGCAGTACTTC.

This clonotype came up a few times. The V gene is TRBV20-1, the J gene TRBJ2-7; D not certain. Germline lookup yields CDR1 DFQATT and CDR2 SNEGSKA (reference sequence). This CDR3 contains 12 residues. V gave up 3 bases and J gave up 2 bases, with 8 bases separating them. Here the CDR3 DNA reads TGCAGTGCTAGGAGGCCTCCCTACGAGCAGTACTTC. Protein: CSARRPPYEQYF.

This clonotype was seen a few times. This sequence joins TRBV27 and TRBJ2-7; 10 positions agree with TRBD2. CDR3 length equals 13 residues. Per the germline V gene, CDR1 is MNHEY and CDR2 is SMNVEV (reference sequence). V trimming: 3 bases; J trimming: 6 bases; junction bases outside the gene matches: 2. CDR3 protein: CASSFKREGEQYF. The CDR3 coding sequence is TGTGCCAGCAGTTTCAAGCGGGAGGGCGAGCAGTACTTC.

The V gene is TRBV13, the J gene TRBJ2-7; D call uncertain. Germline CDR1 PRHDT, CDR2 FYEKMQ (reference sequence). Deletions cut 1 base from V and 6 bases from J, with 13 bases between. There are 14 residues in the CDR3. In DNA form, the CDR3 reads TGTGCCAGCAGCTTAGCACACCTTGGCCTCGAGCAGTACTTC. Protein product: CASSLAHLGLEQYF.

There are many counts of this clonotype. This chain joins TRBV20-1 and TRBJ2-2; the D gene is possibly TRBD2 (6 bases). The CDR3 runs 13 residues. CDR1 and CDR2 from the germline V gene are DFQATT and SNEGSKA (reference sequence). Trimming cost V 7 bases and J 3 bases, with 12 bases left between them. The CDR3 nucleotides are TGCAGTGAGGCGGGGACGGACACCGGGGAGCTGTTTTTT. Its translation is CSEAGTDTGELFF.

This clonotype has a handful of counts. This chain links TRBV5-1 with TRBJ2-7; 11 bases line up with TRBD2. V dropped 4 bases and J dropped 3; count of bases not matched to a gene: 6. The CDR3 contains 15 residues. CDR1 and CDR2 (germline): SGHRS, YFSETQ. DNA for the CDR3: TGCGCCAGCAGCCAAACTAGCGGGGGATTCTACGAGCAGTACTTC. It is translated as CASSQTSGGFYEQYF. The full variable domain, completed using reference TRBV5-1 and TRBJ2-7, is KAGVTQTPRYLIKTRGQQVTLSCSPISGHRSVSWYQQTPGQGLQFLFEYFSETQRNKGNFPGRFSGRQFSNSRSEMNVSTLELGDSALYLCASSQTSGGFYEQYFGPGTRLTVT.

V is TRBV7-6 and J is TRBJ2-2, with TRBD1 identical over 9 bases. Germline CDR1 SGHVS, CDR2 FNYEAQ. The CDR3 extends over 16 amino acids. Trimming took 1 base from V and 4 from J; bases not matched to a gene: 4. The CDR3 spells CASSLEGQGGTGELFF. As DNA, the CDR3 is TGTGCCAGCAGCTTAGAGGGACAGGGCGGCACCGGGGAGCTGTTTTTT.

This clonotype was observed many times. The chain combines TRBV20-1 with TRBJ2-1; the D is unclear. Germline-derived CDR1 and CDR2 are DFQATT and SNEGSKA (reference sequence). Trimming stripped 3 bases from V and 5 bases from J, with 17 bases between. The CDR3 has 15 residues. CDR3 sequence reads: CSASLSPGLDNEQFF. CDR3 DNA: TGCAGTGCTAGCCTAAGCCCGGGTTTGGACAATGAGCAGTTCTTC.

V gene TRBV9 combines with J gene TRBJ2-3; TRBD2 agrees at 8 bases. There are 15 residues in the CDR3. CDR1 SGDLS and CDR2 YYNGEE come from the germline V gene. Germline trimming cut 0 bases from V and 4 bases from J; bases unmatched to any gene: 4. The CDR3 protein is CASSVEAGGADTQYF. Here the CDR3 DNA reads TGTGCCAGCAGCGTAGAGGCGGGAGGAGCAGATACGCAGTATTTT.